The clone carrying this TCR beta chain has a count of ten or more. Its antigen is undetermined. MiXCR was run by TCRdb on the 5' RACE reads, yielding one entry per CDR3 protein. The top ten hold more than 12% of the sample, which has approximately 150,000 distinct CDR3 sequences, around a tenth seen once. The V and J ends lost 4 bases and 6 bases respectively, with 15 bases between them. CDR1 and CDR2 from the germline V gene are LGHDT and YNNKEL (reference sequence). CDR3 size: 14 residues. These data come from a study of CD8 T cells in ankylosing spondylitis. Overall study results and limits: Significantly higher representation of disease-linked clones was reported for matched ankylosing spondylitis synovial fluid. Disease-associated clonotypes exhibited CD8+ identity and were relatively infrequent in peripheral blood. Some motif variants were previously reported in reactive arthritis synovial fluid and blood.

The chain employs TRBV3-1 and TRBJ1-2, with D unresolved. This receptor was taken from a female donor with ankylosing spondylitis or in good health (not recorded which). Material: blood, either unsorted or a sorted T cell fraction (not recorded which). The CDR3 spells CASSPPETGHGYTF. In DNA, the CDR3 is TGTGCCAGCAGCCCTCCGGAGACTGGACATGGCTACACCTTC.